Sequencing of this T cell receptor (beta chain) was carried out in a study of blood T cell repertoires in COVID-19. This CDR3 spans 10 amino acids. Germline-derived CDR1 and CDR2 are SQVTM and ANQGSEA. The V and J ends lost 8 bases and 2 bases respectively, with 6 bases between them. In the authors' methods: Estimated nucleated cell counts came from reference gene primer amplification. Measured with immunoSEQ multiplex PCR; TCRdb has only the in-frame clones, and not every one. That table gives V, J and clone size, and the DNA gave D and trimming. Among 200,000 to 250,000 clones, more than 80% were seen once, and the ten largest hold 2% to 2.5%.

The sample consisted of peripheral blood. V is TRBV29-1 and J is TRBJ1-1, with D unresolved. This receptor was identified in a man younger than 45 who had recovered from COVID-19. The CDR3 region has the DNA TGCAGCTCACAAAACACTGAAGCTTTCTTT. Protein product: CSSQNTEAFF.